The TCR beta chain described here comes from a study of patients and donors after allogeneic stem cell transplantation. Each CDR3 protein gets one entry after TCRdb re-called the RT-PCR reads with MiXCR. Of roughly 150,000 distinct CDR3 sequences listed, roughly 24% are singletons. This clonotype showed up just a few times. Per germline, CDR1 SGHNT and CDR2 YENEEA. This CDR3 is 15 amino acids long. Trimming left V 4 bases short and J 3 bases short, with 13 bases between. The sample taken for sequencing was blood, either unsorted or a sorted T cell fraction (not recorded which). The sequence was obtained from a human donor who was either an allogeneic HSCT recipient or a stem cell or donor lymphocyte infusion donor (not recorded which). It is not recorded whose cells these are; they may come from a transplant donor. The gene calls are TRBV11-3 and TRBJ2-1; D perhaps matches TRBD1 (5 bases). CDR3 residues: CASSSDSDHYNEQFF. For the CDR3, the DNA is TGTGCCAGCAGCTCCGACAGCGACCACTACAATGAGCAGTTCTTC.